Each of the 20 T cell receptor beta chains below was sequenced from the same sample in a study of blood T cell repertoires in COVID-19. Libraries were prepared by immunoSEQ multiplex PCR; TCRdb keeps only in-frame clonotypes and omits some of them. The data show approximately 230,000 clones, under 90% seen once. Material for sequencing was PBMCs or T cells enriched from blood (not recorded which). These receptors were collected from a man aged 35-49 years who had recovered from COVID-19.

This clone has just a few counts. The genes are TRBV3-1 (or the pseudogene TRBV3-2) and TRBJ2-1, with 8 bases that match TRBD2. The CDR3 contains 15 residues. V gave up 0 bases and J gave up 10 bases; unmatched junction bases: 8. Germline V gene sequence: CDR1 LGHDT, CDR2 YNNKEL (reference sequence). The DNA of the CDR3 is TGTGCCAGCAGCCAAGACGCGCGGGAGGAACACGAGCAGTTCTTC. It specifies CASSQDAREEHEQFF.

Here the CDR3 reads CASSAGTGLLNNQPQHF. In nucleotides, the CDR3 is TGTGCCAGCAGTGCGGGAACCGGGCTGCTGAATAATCAGCCCCAGCATTTT. The chain joins TRBV2 to TRBJ1-5; D gene unclear. The CDR3 consists of 17 residues. Trimming left V 4 bases short and J 4 bases short, with 20 bases between. Germline CDR1 reads SNHLY; CDR2 reads FYNNEI. Filled out from reference TRBV2 and TRBJ1-5, the complete variable domain reads EPEVTQTPSHQVTQMGQEVILRCVPISNHLYFYWYRQILGQKVEFLVSFYNNEISEKSEIFDDQFSVERPDGSNFTLKIRSTKLEDSAMYFCASSAGTGLLNNQPQHFGDGTRLSIL.

The rearrangement uses TRBV30 and TRBJ1-6; TRBD1 is a possible D gene (5 bases). V lost 5 bases and J lost 10, with 15 bases in between. The germline V gene has CDR1 GTSNPN and CDR2 SVGIG (reference sequence). The length of the CDR3 is 13 residues. CDR3 in amino acids: CAWANGGDSPLHF. In DNA, the CDR3 is TGTGCCTGGGCCAACGGCGGGGACTCACCCCTCCACTTT.

This rearrangement joins TRBV15 to TRBJ2-2, with 11 bases lining up with TRBD1. V lost 1 base and J lost 6; bases outside the gene matches: 1. Germline CDR1 LNHNV, CDR2 YYDKDF (reference sequence). There are 15 residues in the CDR3. The CDR3 DNA reads TGTGCCACCAGCAGAGCGGGACAGGGGGCCGGGGAGCTGTTTTTT. This gives the protein CATSRAGQGAGELFF.

The V and J genes are TRBV10-1 and TRBJ1-2; TRBD1 matches at 8 bases. Losses at the gene ends were 4 bases for V and 4 bases for J; bases not matched to a gene: 11. The CDR3 covers 16 residues. CDR1 is WNHNN and CDR2 is SYGVQD in the germline V gene (reference sequence). CDR3 region: CASSATRQGITYGYTF. In DNA, the CDR3 is TGCGCCAGCAGTGCCACCCGACAGGGGATCACCTATGGCTACACCTTC.

The chain is built from TRBV5-4 and TRBJ2-3; TRBD1 matches at 9 bases. The ends lost 3 bases at V and 1 base at J; junction bases unmatched: 9. Germline V gives CDR1 SGHNT, CDR2 YYREEE (reference sequence). This CDR3 spans 17 amino acids. This CDR3 reads CASSSQQGAGGTDTQYF. The CDR3 DNA reads as TGTGCCAGCAGCTCCCAACAGGGGGCGGGCGGCACAGATACGCAGTATTTT.

The V call is TRBV9, the J call TRBJ2-3; 10 nucleotides agree with TRBD2. Germline V gene sequence: CDR1 SGDLS, CDR2 YYNGEE. V was clipped by 1 base and J by 4 bases; unmatched bases: 6. This CDR3 is 16 amino acids long. The CDR3 bases are TGTGCCAGCAGCGTACAAGCGGGGGGGCCAGCAGATACGCAGTATTTT. The encoded protein is CASSVQAGGPADTQYF.

The genes are TRBV7-3 and TRBJ2-3; D unclear. Trimming shortened V by 5 bases and J by 4 bases, and 10 bases separated the two germline ends. The CDR3 loop spans 13 amino acids. The germline V gene encodes CDR1 SGHTA and CDR2 FQGTGA. CDR3 in DNA: TGTGCCAGCAGCCCATCGGTGGCAGATACGCAGTATTTT. Its protein is CASSPSVADTQYF.

This rearrangement joins TRBV9 to TRBJ2-1; 8 nucleotides agree with TRBD2. The CDR3 sequence is 15 residues long. Losses at the gene ends were 2 bases for V and 2 bases for J; bases not matched to a gene: 3. Germline CDR1 is SGDLS and CDR2 is YYNGEE. CDR3 DNA sequence: TGTGCCAGCAGCGTTTCGGGGGGGCCCTACAATGAGCAGTTCTTC. It translates to CASSVSGGPYNEQFF. Using reference TRBV9 and TRBJ2-1 for the parts outside the CDR3, the full variable domain is DSGVTQTPKHLITATGQRVTLRCSPRSGDLSVYWYQQSLDQGLQFLIQYYNGEERAKGNILERFSAQQFPDLHSELNLSSLELGDSALYFCASSVSGGPYNEQFFGPGTRLTVL.

V and J are TRBV2 and TRBJ2-7; 10 bases match TRBD1. Trimming at V came to 6 bases and at J to 3 bases, leaving 5 bases not matched to a gene. Germline CDR1 is SNHLY and CDR2 is FYNNEI. This CDR3 comprises 14 residues. In nucleotides, the CDR3 is TGTGCCAGCAGGCCGGGGGACAGGGGCTACGAGCAGTACTTC. This translates into CASRPGDRGYEQYF.

This chain connects TRBV4-1 to TRBJ1-6; no clear D gene. Looked up from germline, CDR1 is MGHRA and CDR2 is YSYEKL. V was shortened by 5 bases and J by 11 bases, with 13 bases between the two germline ends. The CDR3 extends over 13 amino acids. The CDR3 DNA is TGCGCCAGCAGCGGACTCGGGGTGGCACCCCTCCACTTT. Translation: CASSGLGVAPLHF.

This clone was picked up one time. As DNA, the CDR3 is TGTGCCAGCAGCTTCGGGGAAGCGTCCGGAAACACCATATATTTT. The encoded protein is CASSFGEASGNTIYF. V gene TRBV7-6 combines with J gene TRBJ1-3; no clear D gene. CDR1 is SGHVS, CDR2 FNYEAQ, per germline. V shed 3 bases and J shed 4 bases, with 13 bases lying between them. The CDR3 covers 15 residues.

The chain couples TRBV6-2 or TRBV6-3 to TRBJ1-5, with a weak D call TRBD1 (5 bases). V was shortened by 5 bases and J by 4 bases, with 12 bases between the two germline ends. Germline CDR1 and CDR2: MNHEY and SVGEGT. This CDR3 comprises 14 residues. CDR3 loop: CASSKTDINQPQHF. CDR3 DNA sequence: TGTGCCAGCAGTAAGACAGATATTAATCAGCCCCAGCATTTT.

V and J are TRBV7-2 and TRBJ2-1, with D maybe TRBD2 (7 bases). Trimming removed 5 bases from V and 9 bases from J, with 17 bases in between. The CDR3 has 14 amino acids. Germline CDR1 and CDR2: SGHTA and FQGNSA. The CDR3 DNA reads TGTGCCAGCAGCCCCCAGGGCGGGGGCCGTGAGCAGTTCTTC. It specifies CASSPQGGGREQFF. Filled out from reference TRBV7-2 and TRBJ2-1, the complete variable domain reads GAGVSQSPSNKVTEKGKDVELRCDPISGHTALYWYRQSLGQGLEFLIYFQGNSAPDKSGLPSDRFSAERTGGSVSTLTIQRTQQEDSAVYLCASSPQGGGREQFFGPGTRLTVL.

The chain carries TRBV9 and TRBJ2-7; D possibly corresponds to TRBD2 (7 bases). The V end lost 0 bases, the J end lost 2 bases, and 12 bases lay between the germline ends. Germline V gene data show CDR1 as SGDLS and CDR2 as YYNGEE. The CDR3 is 15 amino acids. Here the CDR3 DNA reads TGTGCCAGCAGCGTAGACGGGGGGCCAACCTACGAGCAGTACTTC. Amino acids: CASSVDGGPTYEQYF.

V and J are TRBV6-2 or TRBV6-3 and TRBJ1-1, with D perhaps TRBD1 (5 bases). The CDR3 is 15 amino acids. Germline-derived CDR1 and CDR2 are MNHEY and SVGEGT. Trimming took 4 bases from V and 0 from J, leaving 12 bases between them. The CDR3 DNA follows: TGTGCCAGCAGTTCCACGACAGTCATGAACACTGAAGCTTTCTTT. Its protein is CASSSTTVMNTEAFF.

DNA for the CDR3: TGTGCCAGTAGTATGGCTCCAACCACCGGGGAGCTGTTTTTT. It yields the protein CASSMAPTTGELFF. V and J are TRBV19 and TRBJ2-2; no definite D call. Trimming shortened V by 3 bases and J by 4 bases, and 9 bases separated the two germline ends. The length of the CDR3 is 14 residues. Germline CDR1 LNHDA, CDR2 SQIVND (reference sequence).

V usage is TRBV18 and J usage is TRBJ1-2; 7 positions agree with TRBD1. Germline V gives CDR1 KGHSH, CDR2 LQKENI. V trimming: 0 bases; J trimming: 5 bases; junction bases outside the gene matches: 15. The CDR3 length is 18 residues. CDR3 DNA sequence: TGTGCCAGCTCACCACCGGGCCCAGGGGGGCTAGGGGGATATGGCTACACCTTC. Its translation is CASSPPGPGGLGGYGYTF.

The chain carries TRBV27 and TRBJ1-1; the match to TRBD1 covers 9 bases. The V gene's germline CDR1 is MNHEY and CDR2 SMNVEV (reference sequence). The CDR3 length is 14 residues. The trim removed 7 bases at V and 4 bases at J, leaving 7 bases unmatched. This CDR3 is CASKTQGAFTEAFF. DNA of the CDR3: TGTGCCAGCAAAACACAGGGGGCTTTCACTGAAGCTTTCTTT.

This clone has more than one count but fewer than ten. This chain joins TRBV7-9 and TRBJ1-1; the D gene is possibly TRBD1 (6 bases). Trimming stripped 5 bases from V and 5 bases from J, with 12 bases between. The CDR3 contains 13 residues. In germline, CDR1 is SEHNR, CDR2 FQNEAQ (reference sequence). CDR3 residues: CASSPRQETEAFF. For the CDR3, the DNA is TGTGCCAGCAGCCCGAGACAGGAGACTGAAGCTTTCTTT.